A single sample is the source of the 11 T cell receptor beta chains below, sequenced in a study of blood T cells in healthy people across ages (dated by TCRdb to 2014 to 2015). The method behind the library was 5' RACE. The run used an Illumina HiSeq 2500. The second PCR ran for roughly 7 to 12 cycles and used a J-beta primer mix along with a sample-barcoded 5' primer. TCRdb took the public reads, trimmed them with fastp at Q25, ran MiXCR for clone calling and kept in-frame beta chains. Duplicate CDR3 protein sequences are folded into a single record with the most common DNA and genes. The sample contains approximately 790,000 distinct CDR3 sequences, less than 80% of them found a single time. Around 30% of the sample goes to the ten largest clones. Sequenced material: blood. The receptors derive from a young man in good health.

This clonotype appeared a few times. The chain has TRBV2 and TRBJ2-3; unclear D gene. This CDR3 has 11 amino acids. The germline gives CDR1 SNHLY, CDR2 FYNNEI. Trimming shortened V by 2 bases and J by 6 bases, and 3 bases separated the two germline ends. The DNA of the CDR3 is TGTGCCAGCAGTGAATATGATACGCAGTATTTT. Translated: CASSEYDTQYF.

This clonotype has more than one count but fewer than ten. This chain links TRBV6-5 with TRBJ2-4, with 9 bases that match TRBD2. The CDR3 is 15 residues long. J was trimmed by 6 bases and V by 4 bases; bases with no gene match: 7. CDR1 and CDR2 (germline): MNHEY, SVGAGI. CDR3 in amino acids: CASSSAGGWGNIQYF. DNA of the CDR3: TGTGCCAGCAGTTCAGCGGGGGGCTGGGGAAACATTCAGTACTTC.

The CDR3 sequence is CATSRDGASHNEQFF. CDR3 in DNA: TGTGCCACCAGCAGAGATGGGGCAAGTCACAATGAGCAGTTCTTC. This chain uses TRBV15 with TRBJ2-1, with D possibly TRBD1 on 5 matching bases. The V gene's germline CDR1 is LNHNV and CDR2 YYDKDF (reference sequence). V was pared by 0 bases and J by 5 bases, with 11 bases between. The CDR3 is 15 amino acids.

This chain joins TRBV7-8 and TRBJ2-1, with 10 bases fitting TRBD2. CDR1 and CDR2 from the germline V gene are SGHVS and FQNEAQ. J was trimmed by 4 bases and V by 5 bases; bases with no gene match: 5. CDR3 length equals 15 residues. The CDR3 DNA follows: TGTGCCAGCAGCCCTACTAGCGGGGAGTACAATGAGCAGTTCTTC. It specifies CASSPTSGEYNEQFF.

This clonotype has a single count. This chain connects TRBV2 to TRBJ2-6, with D possibly matching TRBD2 (6 bases). The CDR3 contains 17 residues. Trimming took off 7 bases at V and 0 bases at J, with 16 bases between the two ends. Looked up from germline, CDR1 is SNHLY and CDR2 is FYNNEI. The CDR3 reads CASTQSGVGSGANVLTF. DNA of the CDR3: TGTGCCAGCACCCAATCGGGGGTTGGCTCTGGGGCCAACGTCCTGACTTTC.

The chain links TRBV9 to TRBJ1-1; D is possibly TRBD1 (5 bases). With 0 bases removed from V and 7 bases from J, the gap between germline ends came to 19 bases. Germline-derived CDR1 and CDR2 are SGDLS and YYNGEE. This CDR3 region has 16 residues. The CDR3 DNA reads as TGTGCCAGCAGCGTAGGAGAAGATGTGGTAACAGGTGAAGCTTTCTTT. Protein sequence: CASSVGEDVVTGEAFF.

This clonotype has only one observation. The J gene is TRBJ1-1, the V gene TRBV4-2; no reliable D call. The V end was cut by 4 bases, the J end by 2 bases, with 11 bases between. Germline V CDR1 and CDR2: LGHNA, YNFKEQ. The CDR3 covers 14 residues. The CDR3 spells CASSPASSNTEAFF. CDR3 sequence (DNA): TGTGCCAGCAGCCCCGCATCCAGCAACACTGAAGCTTTCTTT.

This clonotype was detected only a few times. The chain links TRBV28 to TRBJ2-2; 8 bases agree with TRBD1. Germline-derived CDR1 and CDR2 are MDHEN and SYDVKM. The CDR3 runs 14 residues. The V gene end was trimmed by 6 bases and the J gene end by 3 bases; junction bases not matched to a gene: 3. CDR3 amino acids: CASRHRGYTGELFF. In DNA, the CDR3 is TGTGCCAGCAGACACAGGGGGTACACCGGGGAGCTGTTTTTT.

This clonotype was seen a few times. The rearrangement links TRBV6-6 to TRBJ2-1; TRBD1 might be the D (6 bases). V was pared by 7 bases and J by 9 bases, with 16 bases between. This CDR3 spans 13 amino acids. Germline CDR1 MNHNY, CDR2 SVGAGI (reference sequence). The DNA of the CDR3 is TGTGCCAGCATTCCCATACAGGGTTTTGAGCAGTTCTTC. This gives the protein CASIPIQGFEQFF.

This sequence joins TRBV27 and TRBJ2-4, with D possibly matching TRBD1 (6 bases). Near its end, the DNA agrees better with TRBJ2-7, so the J call may be wrong. This CDR3 is 13 amino acids long. Per germline, CDR1 MNHEY and CDR2 SMNVEV (reference sequence). In nucleotides, the CDR3 is TGTGCCAGCAGTTACGCACAGGGATACGAGCAGTACTTC. Its protein product is CASSYAQGYEQYF.

This clonotype was observed once. The chain has TRBV2 and TRBJ2-1; D may be TRBD1 (5 bases). The germline V gene has CDR1 SNHLY and CDR2 FYNNEI. CDR3 length: 12 residues. The V and J ends lost 4 bases and 12 bases respectively, with 13 bases between them. CDR3 in amino acids: CASSVGPRGQFF. CDR3 nucleotide sequence: TGTGCCAGCAGTGTTGGACCTAGGGGGCAGTTCTTC.